This T cell receptor (beta chain) was found in a study of shared clonotypes between healthy human individuals. Study-level points and caveats: Clonotypes shared by all four sorted-subset donors had higher generation probabilities than non-shared clonotypes.

This clone was counted once. What it binds is unknown. Method: immunoSEQ multiplex PCR; TCRdb's copy keeps in-frame clones and lacks some. The top ten hold 0.36% of the sample, which has fewer than 1.8 million clones, just under 99% seen once. Germline assignment: CDR1 SGDLS and CDR2 YYNGEE. The CDR3 is 11 amino acids. V was pared by 6 bases and J by 6 bases, with 6 bases between. The sequenced sample was naive CD4+ T cells sorted from blood. Subset indicated: CD45RA+ positively selected. The V and J genes are TRBV9 and TRBJ2-2, with no clear D. This clonotype was obtained from a man aged 25-45 years in good health. CDR3 loop: CASTSAGELFF. In DNA, the CDR3 is TGTGCCAGCACCTCTGCCGGGGAGCTGTTTTTT.